Listed below are T cell receptor beta chains from one sample, sequenced in a study of long-term antiretroviral therapy in people with HIV. Sequencing used immunoSEQ multiplex PCR; TCRdb keeps in-frame clones, though not all of them. The sample has 25,000 to 35,000 clones; around 72% are singletons. The sequenced sample was unsorted PBMCs, obtained 3.1 years after starting antiretroviral therapy. These receptors originate from a woman aged 45-60 years with HIV. Each CDR3 is given with its conserved first and last residue. The order of the fields is J gene, clone size, D gene, V gene, CDR3 protein, CDR3 DNA. A D gene is named only where the DNA matches it firmly. The size field is filled for only some rows; it gives once, few, many or a size class.

J gene: TRBJ1-5; clone size: NA; D gene: NA; V gene: TRBV19; CDR3 protein: CASSKPPFSPLSDQPQHF; CDR3 DNA: TGTGCCAGTAGTAAACCCCCATTCAGTCCCCTCAGTGATCAGCCCCAGCATTTT
J gene: TRBJ2-2; clone size: few; D gene: NA; V gene: TRBV7-9; CDR3 protein: CASSSREGDTGELFF; CDR3 DNA: TGTGCCAGCAGCTCCCGAGAGGGCGACACCGGGGAGCTGTTTTTT
J gene: TRBJ1-3; clone size: once; D gene: NA; V gene: TRBV5-1; CDR3 protein: CASSLVSGTVGNTIYF; CDR3 DNA: TGCGCCAGCAGCTTGGTTTCCGGGACGGTAGGAAACACCATATATTTT
J gene: TRBJ1-3; clone size: NA; D gene: TRBD1; V gene: TRBV19; CDR3 protein: CASSILTGTAGNTIYF; CDR3 DNA: TGTGCCAGTAGTATCTTGACCGGGACAGCCGGAAACACCATATATTTT
J gene: TRBJ2-2; clone size: NA; D gene: NA; V gene: TRBV27; CDR3 protein: CATQGQATLNTGELFF; CDR3 DNA: TGTGCCACCCAAGGGCAGGCTACACTGAACACCGGGGAGCTGTTTTTT
J gene: TRBJ2-1; clone size: NA; D gene: NA; V gene: TRBV19; CDR3 protein: CASSIRNEQFF; CDR3 DNA: TGTGCCAGTAGTATCCGCAATGAGCAGTTCTTC
J gene: TRBJ1-1; clone size: NA; D gene: NA; V gene: TRBV15; CDR3 protein: CATSHFGRRTEAFF; CDR3 DNA: TGTGCCACCAGCCATTTTGGCCGACGGACTGAAGCTTTCTTT
J gene: TRBJ2-1; clone size: NA; D gene: TRBD1; V gene: TRBV7-9; CDR3 protein: CASSRTGAPYNEQFF; CDR3 DNA: TGTGCCAGCAGCCGTACAGGGGCCCCCTACAATGAGCAGTTCTTC
J gene: TRBJ1-1; clone size: few; D gene: NA; V gene: TRBV2; CDR3 protein: CASSVQGNTEAFF; CDR3 DNA: TGTGCCAGCAGTGTGCAGGGTAACACTGAAGCTTTCTTT
J gene: TRBJ1-4; clone size: NA; D gene: NA; V gene: TRBV11-2; CDR3 protein: CASGLEGSGEKLFF; CDR3 DNA: TGTGCCAGCGGCCTGGAGGGCTCAGGGGAAAAACTGTTTTTT
J gene: TRBJ1-2; clone size: NA; D gene: NA; V gene: TRBV7-9; CDR3 protein: CASSHRDTYYGYTF; CDR3 DNA: TGTGCCAGCAGCCACCGGGACACCTACTATGGCTACACCTTC
J gene: TRBJ2-5; clone size: NA; D gene: NA; V gene: TRBV5-4; CDR3 protein: CASSLGPPSETQYF; CDR3 DNA: TGTGCCAGCAGCTTGGGACCTCCGTCAGAGACCCAGTACTTC
J gene: TRBJ2-3; clone size: NA; D gene: TRBD2; V gene: TRBV5-1; CDR3 protein: CASSTVAGRGDTQYF; CDR3 DNA: TGCGCCAGCAGCACCGTAGCGGGGAGGGGAGATACGCAGTATTTT
J gene: TRBJ1-1; clone size: NA; D gene: NA; V gene: TRBV7-9; CDR3 protein: CASSLRAEAFF; CDR3 DNA: TGTGCCAGCAGCTTAAGGGCTGAAGCTTTCTTT
J gene: TRBJ2-3; clone size: NA; D gene: NA; V gene: TRBV7-9; CDR3 protein: CASSFGGFLEDTQYF; CDR3 DNA: TGTGCCAGCAGCTTTGGGGGTTTCCTGGAGGATACGCAGTATTTT